The 9 T cell receptor beta chains below come from one sample, sequenced in a study of blood T cells in healthy people across ages. Through a sample-barcoded 5' primer and a J-beta primer mix, a second PCR was run for roughly 6 to 11 cycles. TCRdb used MiXCR to reprocess the 5' RACE reads, holding one entry per CDR3 protein. In the table there are about 800,000 distinct CDR3 sequences, over 45% of which are singletons. Sample: blood. Receptor source: a man aged 25 to 40 in good health.

This clonotype was counted a few times. The chain couples TRBV20-1 to TRBJ2-2; 8 nucleotides agree with TRBD2. V was clipped by 4 bases and J by 5 bases; unmatched bases: 3. CDR1 DFQATT and CDR2 SNEGSKA come from the germline V gene (reference sequence). The CDR3 sequence is 13 residues long. CDR3 amino acids: CSAKGLETGELFF. Written as DNA, the CDR3 is TGCAGTGCTAAGGGACTAGAAACCGGGGAGCTGTTTTTT.

The chain couples TRBV5-8 to TRBJ1-4, with D hard to call. The V gene lost 0 bases and the J gene lost 4 bases, with 10 bases spanning the gap. The CDR3 is 15 residues long. The germline CDR1 and CDR2 sequences are SGHTS and YDEGEE. The chain's CDR3 is CASSLGRRLNEKLFF. The CDR3 coding sequence is TGTGCCAGCAGCTTGGGCCGACGGCTTAATGAAAAACTGTTTTTT.

The chain links TRBV5-1 to TRBJ2-1; 10 nucleotides line up with TRBD2. With V trimmed by 0 bases and J by 4 bases, 1 base remained unmatched. The CDR3 is 15 residues long. Germline-derived CDR1 and CDR2 are SGHRS and YFSETQ. The CDR3 loop is CASSLEGLAYNEQFF. The CDR3 DNA follows: TGCGCCAGCAGCTTGGAGGGACTAGCGTACAATGAGCAGTTCTTC. The variable domain in full, completed from reference TRBV5-1 and TRBJ2-1, reads KAGVTQTPRYLIKTRGQQVTLSCSPISGHRSVSWYQQTPGQGLQFLFEYFSETQRNKGNFPGRFSGRQFSNSRSEMNVSTLELGDSALYLCASSLEGLAYNEQFFGPGTRLTVL.

V is TRBV7-9 and J is TRBJ1-2; D perhaps matches TRBD1 (5 bases). Germline values: CDR1 SEHNR, CDR2 FQNEAQ (reference sequence). This CDR3 has 15 residues. With 2 bases removed from V and 4 bases from J, the gap between germline ends came to 14 bases. The CDR3 loop reads CASSLFSAGTYGYTF. CDR3 in DNA: TGTGCCAGCAGCTTATTCTCGGCCGGGACCTATGGCTACACCTTC.

This clonotype was found a few times. The chain links TRBV6-2 or TRBV6-3 to TRBJ1-2; maybe TRBD1 (5 bases). V lost 4 bases, J lost 3 bases, and 18 bases lay in between. Looked up from germline, CDR1 is MNHEY and CDR2 is SVGEGT. The CDR3 extends over 16 amino acids. CDR3 DNA sequence: TGTGCCAGCAGTTCGGTCGACAGAGCTATTCACTATGGCTACACCTTC. It translates to CASSSVDRAIHYGYTF.

The chain carries TRBV25-1 and TRBJ2-1; tentative D call: TRBD2 (7 bases). In germline, CDR1 is MGHDK, CDR2 SYGVNS. Trimming took 0 bases from V and 8 from J, leaving 23 bases between them. This CDR3 spans 18 amino acids. CDR3 sequence reads: CASSEYSGGLLGFDEQFF. The CDR3 coding sequence is TGTGCCAGCAGTGAATACTCGGGGGGCCTACTGGGGTTCGATGAGCAGTTCTTC. Based on the CDR3 plus reference TRBV25-1 and TRBJ2-1, the full variable domain is EADIYQTPRYLVIGTGKKITLECSQTMGHDKMYWYQQDPGMELHLIHYSYGVNSTEKGDLSSESTVSRIRTEHFPLTLESARPSHTSQYLCASSEYSGGLLGFDEQFFGPGTRLTVL.

This chain joins TRBV20-1 and TRBJ2-7, with D maybe TRBD2 (5 bases). The CDR3 covers 13 residues. Trimming pared 6 bases from V and 2 bases from J, leaving 14 bases between. Germline values: CDR1 DFQATT, CDR2 SNEGSKA (reference sequence). The CDR3 nucleotides are TGCAGTGCCTGGCCGGACGGGACCTACGAGCAGTACTTC. The encoded protein is CSAWPDGTYEQYF.

This clonotype was counted a few times. This chain links TRBV29-1 with TRBJ2-7; no clear D. Germline V lookup: CDR1 SQVTM, CDR2 ANQGSEA. The CDR3 length is 11 residues. With 5 bases removed from V and 3 bases from J, the gap between germline ends came to 8 bases. In nucleotides, the CDR3 is TGCAGCGTTCTTTCGGACTACGAGCAGTACTTC. This codes for CSVLSDYEQYF.

The rearrangement uses TRBV2 and TRBJ1-2; D remains unclear. Trimming took 6 bases from V and 2 from J, leaving 10 bases between them. The CDR3 is made up of 13 amino acids. CDR1 SNHLY and CDR2 FYNNEI come from the germline V gene. The CDR3 region is CASRMNTNYGYTF. The DNA for the CDR3 is TGTGCCAGCAGGATGAATACAAACTATGGCTACACCTTC.